The next 8 T cell receptor beta chains were all read from a single sample in a study of cytomegalovirus exposure and HLA in healthy donors. PCR primers comprised 60 Vbeta and 13 Jbeta primers. This table comes from immunoSEQ multiplex PCR, and its TCRdb copy is limited to in-frame clones, with some not included. The sample shows about 220,000 clones, approximately 80% of them seen only once. Specimen: PBMCs. These receptors originate from a boy younger than 10 in good health and CMV-seronegative.

V and J are TRBV30 and TRBJ2-6; 10 bases fit TRBD1. CDR3 length equals 16 residues. V shed 3 bases and J 1 base; nucleotides not matched to a gene: 3. Germline V gives CDR1 GTSNPN, CDR2 SVGIG (reference sequence). The CDR3 DNA reads TGTGCCTGGAGACGGGACAGGGGATCTGGGGCCAACGTCCTGACTTTC. Translated: CAWRRDRGSGANVLTF.

This rearrangement joins TRBV23-1 to TRBJ2-2, with D possibly matching TRBD1 (6 bases). TRBV23-1 is labeled an ORF, and its function is uncertain. V lost 3 bases and J 3 bases, leaving 26 bases between the germline ends. This CDR3 spans 20 amino acids. CDR3 protein: CASSHRFLDRTQRYTGELFF. DNA of the CDR3: TGCGCCAGCAGTCATCGGTTCTTGGACAGAACTCAGAGATACACCGGGGAGCTGTTTTTT.

The gene calls are TRBV7-9 and TRBJ1-1; 7 nucleotides match TRBD1. The CDR3 extends over 14 amino acids. Germline lookup yields CDR1 SEHNR and CDR2 FQNEAQ (reference sequence). After removal of 5 bases from V and 1 base from J, the junction contained 4 bases not matched to a gene. The CDR3 region is CASSRDRQNTEAFF. The CDR3 nucleotides are TGTGCCAGCAGCCGGGACAGACAGAACACTGAAGCTTTCTTT.

V usage is TRBV6-5 and J usage is TRBJ1-2; D may be TRBD1 (5 bases). Germline V gives CDR1 MNHEY, CDR2 SVGAGI. Trimming stripped 5 bases from V and 3 bases from J, with 13 bases between. The CDR3 spans 14 residues. Here the CDR3 DNA reads TGTGCCAGCAGTGAAGAGGACAAATACTATGGCTACACCTTC. Translating it yields CASSEEDKYYGYTF.

The chain has TRBV19 and TRBJ1-4; D is possibly TRBD1 (5 bases). The CDR3 consists of 18 residues. Germline values: CDR1 LNHDA, CDR2 SQIVND (reference sequence). Trimming took 0 bases from V and 8 from J, leaving 22 bases between them. The DNA of the CDR3 is TGTGCCAGTAGTATAGATTTTGAACGACCTAGGACAACCGAAAAACTGTTTTTT. Translated: CASSIDFERPRTTEKLFF.

The V gene is TRBV5-1, the J gene TRBJ2-7, with 7 bases lining up with TRBD1. CDR1 and CDR2 (germline): SGHRS, YFSETQ. Losses at the gene ends were 4 bases for V and 3 bases for J; bases not matched to a gene: 7. The CDR3 covers 14 residues. CDR3 region: CASSGLGTDYEQYF. The CDR3 DNA is TGCGCCAGCAGCGGACTCGGGACAGACTACGAGCAGTACTTC.

The gene calls are TRBV2 and TRBJ2-7; 11 bases fit TRBD1. Germline V lookup: CDR1 SNHLY, CDR2 FYNNEI. The V gene end was trimmed by 7 bases and the J gene end by 6 bases; junction bases not matched to a gene: 8. CDR3 length: 14 residues. CDR3 amino acids: CASTLDRGQVEQYF. The CDR3 DNA reads as TGTGCCAGCACCTTGGACAGGGGGCAAGTCGAGCAGTACTTC. Using reference TRBV2 and TRBJ2-7 for the parts outside the CDR3, the full variable domain is EPEVTQTPSHQVTQMGQEVILRCVPISNHLYFYWYRQILGQKVEFLVSFYNNEISEKSEIFDDQFSVERPDGSNFTLKIRSTKLEDSAMYFCASTLDRGQVEQYFGPGTRLTVT.

The chain has TRBV2 and TRBJ1-2; D remains unclear. The germline V gene has CDR1 SNHLY and CDR2 FYNNEI. This CDR3 is built from 12 residues. V lost 5 bases to trimming and J lost 8 bases, with 12 bases between them. The DNA for the CDR3 is TGTGCCAGCAGTCCCGAGGGAGAAGGCTACACCTTC. This gives the protein CASSPEGEGYTF.